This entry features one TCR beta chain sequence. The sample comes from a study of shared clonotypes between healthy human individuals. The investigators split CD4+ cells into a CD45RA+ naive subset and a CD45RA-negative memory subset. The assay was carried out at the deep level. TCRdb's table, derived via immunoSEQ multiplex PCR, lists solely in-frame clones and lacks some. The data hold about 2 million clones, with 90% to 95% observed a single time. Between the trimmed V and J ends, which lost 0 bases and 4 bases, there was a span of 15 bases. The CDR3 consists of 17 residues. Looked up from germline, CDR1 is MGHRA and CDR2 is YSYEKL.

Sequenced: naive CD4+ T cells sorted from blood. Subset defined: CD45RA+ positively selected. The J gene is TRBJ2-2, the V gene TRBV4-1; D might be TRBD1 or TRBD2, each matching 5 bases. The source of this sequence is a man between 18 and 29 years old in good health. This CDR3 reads CASSQEGTGRGTGELFF. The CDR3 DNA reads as TGCGCCAGCAGCCAAGAAGGTACGGGACGGGGCACCGGGGAGCTGTTTTTT.